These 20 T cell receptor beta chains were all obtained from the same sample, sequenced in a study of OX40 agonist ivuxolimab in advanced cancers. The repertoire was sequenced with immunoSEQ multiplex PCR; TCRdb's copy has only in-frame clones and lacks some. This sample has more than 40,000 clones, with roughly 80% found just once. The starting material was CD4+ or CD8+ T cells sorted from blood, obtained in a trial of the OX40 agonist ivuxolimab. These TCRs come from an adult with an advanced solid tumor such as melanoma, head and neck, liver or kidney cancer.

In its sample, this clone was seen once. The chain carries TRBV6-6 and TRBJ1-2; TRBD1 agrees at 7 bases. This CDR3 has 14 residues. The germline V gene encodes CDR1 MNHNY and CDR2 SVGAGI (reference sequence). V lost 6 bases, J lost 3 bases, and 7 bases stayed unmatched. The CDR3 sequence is CASSGLDRDYGYTF. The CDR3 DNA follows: TGTGCCAGCAGCGGTCTTGACAGGGACTATGGCTACACCTTC.

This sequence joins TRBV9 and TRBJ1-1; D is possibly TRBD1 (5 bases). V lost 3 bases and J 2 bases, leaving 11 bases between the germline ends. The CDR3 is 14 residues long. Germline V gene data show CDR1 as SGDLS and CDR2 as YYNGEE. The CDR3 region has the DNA TGTGCCAGCAGCGAACTACAGGAAAACACTGAAGCTTTCTTT. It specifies CASSELQENTEAFF. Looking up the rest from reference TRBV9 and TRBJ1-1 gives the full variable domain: DSGVTQTPKHLITATGQRVTLRCSPRSGDLSVYWYQQSLDQGLQFLIQYYNGEERAKGNILERFSAQQFPDLHSELNLSSLELGDSALYFCASSELQENTEAFFGQGTRLTVV.

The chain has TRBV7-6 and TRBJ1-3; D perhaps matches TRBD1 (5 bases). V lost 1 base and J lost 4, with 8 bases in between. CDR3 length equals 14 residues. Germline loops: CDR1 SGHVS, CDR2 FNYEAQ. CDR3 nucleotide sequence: TGTGCCAGCAGCTTAGGAGGGACCGGAAACACCATATATTTT. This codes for CASSLGGTGNTIYF.

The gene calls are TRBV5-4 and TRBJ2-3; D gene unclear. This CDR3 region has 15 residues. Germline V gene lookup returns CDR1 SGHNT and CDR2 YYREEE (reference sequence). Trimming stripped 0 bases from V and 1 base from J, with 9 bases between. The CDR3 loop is CASSLVGRGTDTQYF. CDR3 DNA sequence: TGTGCCAGCAGCTTGGTAGGTCGGGGCACAGATACGCAGTATTTT.

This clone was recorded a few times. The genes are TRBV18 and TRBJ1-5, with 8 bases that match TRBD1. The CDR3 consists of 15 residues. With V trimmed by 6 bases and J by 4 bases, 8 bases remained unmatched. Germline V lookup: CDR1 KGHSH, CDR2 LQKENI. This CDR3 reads CASSQGQGDNQPQHF. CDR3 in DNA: TGTGCCAGCTCCCAAGGACAGGGAGATAATCAGCCCCAGCATTTT.

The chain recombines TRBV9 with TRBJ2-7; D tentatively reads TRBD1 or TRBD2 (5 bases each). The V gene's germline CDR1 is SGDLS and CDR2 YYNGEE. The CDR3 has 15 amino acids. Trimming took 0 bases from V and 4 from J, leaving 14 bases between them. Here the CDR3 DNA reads TGTGCCAGCAGCGTAGATGCCGGGACGAGATACGAGCAGTACTTC. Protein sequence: CASSVDAGTRYEQYF.

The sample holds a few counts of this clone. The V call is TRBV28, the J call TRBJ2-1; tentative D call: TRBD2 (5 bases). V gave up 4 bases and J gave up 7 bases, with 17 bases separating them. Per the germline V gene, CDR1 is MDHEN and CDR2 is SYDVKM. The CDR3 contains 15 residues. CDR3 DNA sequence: TGTGCCAGCAGTTCCTATGAGCGGAGCCTTAATGAGCAGTTCTTC. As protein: CASSSYERSLNEQFF.

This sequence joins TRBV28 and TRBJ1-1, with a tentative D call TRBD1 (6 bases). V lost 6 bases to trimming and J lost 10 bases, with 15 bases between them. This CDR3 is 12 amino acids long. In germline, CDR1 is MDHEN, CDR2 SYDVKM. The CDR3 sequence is CASSLAQGGAFF. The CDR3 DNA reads TGTGCCAGCAGCCTAGCACAGGGAGGAGCTTTCTTT.

Here the CDR3 DNA reads TGTGCCACCCAGGACAGTCCCTACGAGCAGTACTTC. Translating it yields CATQDSPYEQYF. The rearrangement joins TRBV28 to TRBJ2-7, with D maybe TRBD1 (6 bases). CDR3 length equals 12 residues. Trimming shortened V by 10 bases and J by 2 bases, and 12 bases separated the two germline ends. Germline V lookup: CDR1 MDHEN, CDR2 SYDVKM.

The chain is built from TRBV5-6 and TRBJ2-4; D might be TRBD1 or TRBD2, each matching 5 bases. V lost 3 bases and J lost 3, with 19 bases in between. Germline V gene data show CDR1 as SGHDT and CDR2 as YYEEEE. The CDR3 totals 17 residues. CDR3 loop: CASSSRERGRFKNIQYF. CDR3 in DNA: TGTGCCAGCAGCTCCAGAGAGAGGGGCAGATTCAAAAACATTCAGTACTTC.

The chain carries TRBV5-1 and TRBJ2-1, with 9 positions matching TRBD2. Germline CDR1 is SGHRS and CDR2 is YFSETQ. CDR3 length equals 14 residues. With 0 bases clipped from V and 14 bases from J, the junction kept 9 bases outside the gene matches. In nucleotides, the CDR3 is TGCGCCAGCAGCTTGGAACTAGCGGGCACCTTAGAGTTCTTC. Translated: CASSLELAGTLEFF. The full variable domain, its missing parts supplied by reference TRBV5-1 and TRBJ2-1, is KAGVTQTPRYLIKTRGQQVTLSCSPISGHRSVSWYQQTPGQGLQFLFEYFSETQRNKGNFPGRFSGRQFSNSRSEMNVSTLELGDSALYLCASSLELAGTLEFFGPGTRLTVL.

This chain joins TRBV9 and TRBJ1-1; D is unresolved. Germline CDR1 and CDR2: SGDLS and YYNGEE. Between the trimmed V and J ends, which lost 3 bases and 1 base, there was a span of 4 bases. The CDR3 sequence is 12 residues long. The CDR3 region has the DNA TGTGCCAGCAGCGGGTGGAACACTGAAGCTTTCTTT. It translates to CASSGWNTEAFF.

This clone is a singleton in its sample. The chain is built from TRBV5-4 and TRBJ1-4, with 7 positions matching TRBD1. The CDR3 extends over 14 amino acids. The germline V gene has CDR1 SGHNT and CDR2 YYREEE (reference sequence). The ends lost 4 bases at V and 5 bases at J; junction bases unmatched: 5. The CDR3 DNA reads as TGTGCCAGCAGCGCACAGGGGCCGAATGAAAAACTGTTTTTT. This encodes CASSAQGPNEKLFF.

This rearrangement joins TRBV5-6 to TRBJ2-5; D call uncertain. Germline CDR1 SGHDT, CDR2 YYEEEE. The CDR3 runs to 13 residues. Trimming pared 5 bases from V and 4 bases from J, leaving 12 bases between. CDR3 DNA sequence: TGTGCCAGCAGTTTCCGATCAGGAGAGACCCAGTACTTC. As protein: CASSFRSGETQYF.

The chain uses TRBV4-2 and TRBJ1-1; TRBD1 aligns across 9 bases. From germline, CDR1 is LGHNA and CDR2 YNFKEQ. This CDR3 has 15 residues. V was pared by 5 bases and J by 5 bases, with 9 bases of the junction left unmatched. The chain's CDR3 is CASSDSGTGYTEAFF. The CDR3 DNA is TGTGCCAGCAGCGATTCCGGGACAGGGTATACTGAAGCTTTCTTT.

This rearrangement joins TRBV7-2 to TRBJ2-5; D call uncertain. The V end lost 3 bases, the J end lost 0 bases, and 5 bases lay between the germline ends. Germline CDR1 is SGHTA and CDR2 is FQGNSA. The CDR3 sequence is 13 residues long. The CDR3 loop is CASSFTDQETQYF. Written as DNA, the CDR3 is TGTGCCAGCAGCTTTACAGACCAAGAGACCCAGTACTTC.

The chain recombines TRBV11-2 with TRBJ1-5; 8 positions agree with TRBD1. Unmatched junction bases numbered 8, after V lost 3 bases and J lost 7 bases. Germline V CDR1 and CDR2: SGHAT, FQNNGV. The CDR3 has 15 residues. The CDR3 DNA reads TGTGCCAGCAGCTTCCAGGGGGCGTCAGGCCAGCCCCAGCATTTT. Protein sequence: CASSFQGASGQPQHF.

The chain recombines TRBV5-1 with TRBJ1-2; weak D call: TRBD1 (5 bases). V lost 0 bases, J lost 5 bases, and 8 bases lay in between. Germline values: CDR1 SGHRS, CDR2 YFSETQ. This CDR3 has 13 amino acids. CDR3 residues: CASSLGQPYGYTF. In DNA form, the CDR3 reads TGCGCCAGCAGCTTGGGACAGCCATATGGCTACACCTTC.

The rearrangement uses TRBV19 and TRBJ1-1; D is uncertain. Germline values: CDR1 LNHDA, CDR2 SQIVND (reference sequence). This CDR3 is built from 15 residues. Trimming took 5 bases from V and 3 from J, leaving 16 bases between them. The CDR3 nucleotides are TGTGCCAGTAGTTCGCGTTATTGGGAGGACACTGAAGCTTTCTTT. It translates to CASSSRYWEDTEAFF.

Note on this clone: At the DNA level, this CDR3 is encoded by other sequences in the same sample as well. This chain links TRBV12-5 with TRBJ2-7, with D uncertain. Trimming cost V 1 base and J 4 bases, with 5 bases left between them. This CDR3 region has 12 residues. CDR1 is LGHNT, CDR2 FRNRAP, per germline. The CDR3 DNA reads TGTGCTAGTGGTTTGGGTACTTACGAGCAGTACTTC. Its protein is CASGLGTYEQYF.